This T cell receptor (beta chain) comes out of a study of cytomegalovirus exposure and HLA in healthy donors. Looking at the study overall: Of the donors genotyped, 398 in all, 75% to 85% fell in the Caucasian-associated ancestry cluster.

V shed 5 bases and J shed 6 bases, with 11 bases lying between them. The V gene's germline CDR1 is DFQATT and CDR2 SNEGSKA (reference sequence). This CDR3 comprises 11 residues. Findings and caveats of the study: Productive rates of about 87% or about 30% were seen for most TCR beta V segments in an earlier analysis. Sequencing depth roughly uniform across donors was assumed in presence/absence analyses.

Worth noting for this clone: What it binds is unknown.

The PCR employed 60 Vbeta primers together with 13 Jbeta primers. Authors' analysis steps: It was a later analysis that counted approximately 81 million unique TCR beta chains, of which approximately 11 million were shared. Produced via immunoSEQ multiplex PCR; TCRdb's table is partial and in-frame only. V and J calls plus clone size are reproduced from that table; the DNA served to infer D and trimming. The table has under 200,000 clones, about 88% seen once. The sequencing sample was made of PBMCs. This chain connects TRBV20-1 to TRBJ2-7; D is possibly TRBD1 (6 bases). The TCR was taken from a woman between 18 and 30 years old in good health and CMV-seronegative. The CDR3 reads CSASGVGEQYF. CDR3 bases: TGCAGTGCTTCAGGGGTGGGCGAGCAGTACTTC.